The 24 T cell receptor beta chains reported below all come from one sample, sequenced in a study of shared clonotypes between healthy human individuals. Assay used: immunoSEQ multiplex PCR; TCRdb lists only in-frame clones, some missing. The sample includes about 1.5 million clones, about 98% of them seen just once. The sample was naive CD4+ T cells sorted from blood. Subset defined: CD45RA+ positively selected. Receptor source: a man aged 30 to 45 in good health.

Points on this clone: The same CDR3 can be traced to other DNA sequences in this sample. The CDR3 sequence is CASSLGYNEQFF. The CDR3 DNA reads as TGTGCCAGCAGTTTGGGCTACAATGAGCAGTTCTTC. The chain combines TRBV28 with TRBJ2-1, with D unresolved. V shed 3 bases and J shed 3 bases, with 3 bases lying between them. The CDR3 totals 12 residues. Germline V gene sequence: CDR1 MDHEN, CDR2 SYDVKM.

The rearrangement uses TRBV29-1 and TRBJ2-7; D is ambiguous. CDR3 length equals 12 residues. V lost 3 bases to trimming and J lost 7 bases, with 13 bases between them. CDR1 and CDR2 (germline): SQVTM, ANQGSEA. Here the CDR3 DNA reads TGCAGCGTTGATAGCCCGGCCGGGGAGCAGTACTTC. Residues: CSVDSPAGEQYF.

The chain recombines TRBV28 with TRBJ2-7; the match to TRBD1 covers 7 bases. This CDR3 region has 16 residues. With V trimmed by 5 bases and J by 3 bases, 13 bases remained unmatched. Looked up from germline, CDR1 is MDHEN and CDR2 is SYDVKM. Written as DNA, the CDR3 is TGTGCCAGCAGTGTAACACGGGACAGAGTGCGCTACGAGCAGTACTTC. The encoded protein is CASSVTRDRVRYEQYF.

In regard to this clone: Additional DNA sequences in this sample encode the identical CDR3. The rearrangement links TRBV10-3 to TRBJ2-3; D remains unclear. This CDR3 region has 12 residues. V gave up 5 bases and J gave up 1 base, with 4 bases separating them. Per germline, CDR1 ENHRY and CDR2 SYGVKD. CDR3 protein: CAISPRTDTQYF. The CDR3 DNA is TGTGCCATCAGTCCACGCACAGATACGCAGTATTTT.

The CDR3 nucleotides are TGTGCCAGCAGCGTAGAATCCTCCGTCAGGGTACCCTACGAGCAGTACTTC. Protein sequence: CASSVESSVRVPYEQYF. The chain employs TRBV9 and TRBJ2-7; possible D gene TRBD1, 5 bases. This CDR3 spans 17 amino acids. Germline-derived CDR1 and CDR2 are SGDLS and YYNGEE. V was shortened by 0 bases and J by 2 bases, with 18 bases between the two germline ends.

V usage is TRBV27 and J usage is TRBJ2-3, with a weak D call TRBD2 (6 bases). The CDR3 covers 17 residues. Germline CDR1 MNHEY, CDR2 SMNVEV (reference sequence). V was shortened by 4 bases and J by 3 bases, with 20 bases between the two germline ends. CDR3 sequence: CASSSFRLVGRTDTQYF. The CDR3 DNA is TGTGCCAGCAGTTCCTTTAGGCTAGTGGGGAGGACAGATACGCAGTATTTT.

This sequence joins TRBV5-1 and TRBJ2-3; 7 bases agree with TRBD2. After removal of 7 bases from V and 2 bases from J, the junction contained 13 bases not matched to a gene. Germline lookup yields CDR1 SGHRS and CDR2 YFSETQ. CDR3 length: 16 residues. This CDR3 reads CASAVGLGGFTDTQYF. In DNA form, the CDR3 reads TGCGCCAGCGCGGTTGGTTTGGGAGGGTTCACAGATACGCAGTATTTT.

The sample holds one count of this clone. In the same sample, other DNA sequences code for this CDR3. The CDR3 protein is CAISNRDRDTGELFF. The CDR3 bases are TGTGCCATCAGCAACCGGGACAGGGACACCGGGGAGCTGTTTTTT. The chain has TRBV10-3 and TRBJ2-2; 9 positions agree with TRBD1. The CDR3 is 15 residues long. V was pared by 6 bases and J by 3 bases, with 5 bases of the junction left unmatched. The V gene's germline CDR1 is ENHRY and CDR2 SYGVKD.

For this clone: One end of the junction varies from germline; a read error may be responsible. V and J are TRBV6-6 and TRBJ1-2, with D unresolved. CDR1 is MNHNY and CDR2 is SVGAGI in the germline V gene (reference sequence). The CDR3 covers 16 residues. The CDR3 DNA sequence: TGTGCCAGCAGCTACTCCGGCAGCTGGAGAGGAAATGGCTACACCTTC. This codes for CASSYSGSWRGNGYTF.

The chain is built from TRBV14 and TRBJ2-7; 9 bases are a match to TRBD1. V dropped 4 bases and J dropped 4; count of bases not matched to a gene: 5. The CDR3 is 14 amino acids. Germline lookup yields CDR1 SGHDN and CDR2 FVKESK. The CDR3 DNA reads TGTGCCAGCAGCCGGGACAGGGTGTCGTACGAGCAGTACTTC. Translation: CASSRDRVSYEQYF.

This clone was detected once. This rearrangement joins TRBV10-1 to TRBJ2-7; D is undetermined. Germline-derived CDR1 and CDR2 are WNHNN and SYGVQD (reference sequence). CDR3 length equals 13 residues. Trimming cost V 2 bases and J 2 bases, with 7 bases left between them. The CDR3 DNA is TGCGCCAGCAGTGAGAACATAGCCTACGAGCAGTACTTC. Translating gives CASSENIAYEQYF.

V gene TRBV29-1 combines with J gene TRBJ1-5; D gene unclear. Looked up from germline, CDR1 is SQVTM and CDR2 is ANQGSEA. Trimming removed 1 base from V and 0 bases from J, with 4 bases in between. The CDR3 has 13 amino acids. CDR3 sequence reads: CSVEGGSNQPQHF. The CDR3 DNA sequence: TGCAGCGTTGAAGGGGGTAGCAATCAGCCCCAGCATTTT.

The rearrangement joins TRBV9 to TRBJ2-7; 10 positions match TRBD2. The V gene's germline CDR1 is SGDLS and CDR2 YYNGEE. CDR3 length: 19 amino acids. The ends lost 0 bases at V and 0 bases at J; junction bases unmatched: 12. The CDR3 nucleotides are TGTGCCAGCAGCGTAGAATGGGGACTAGCGCTACCCGCCTCCTACGAGCAGTACTTC. This codes for CASSVEWGLALPASYEQYF.

The chain is built from TRBV25-1 and TRBJ1-5, with TRBD1 as a possible D gene (5 bases). Germline CDR1 and CDR2: MGHDK and SYGVNS. Trimming removed 3 bases from V and 4 bases from J, with 13 bases in between. The CDR3 totals 15 residues. The CDR3 loop is CASSETGTLNQPQHF. CDR3 in DNA: TGTGCCAGCAGTGAGACCGGGACCCTTAATCAGCCCCAGCATTTT.

The chain carries TRBV6-1 and TRBJ2-5; 10 bases fit TRBD1. The length of the CDR3 is 18 residues. V was clipped by 4 bases and J by 4 bases; unmatched bases: 15. Germline-derived CDR1 and CDR2 are MNHNS and SASEGT. Here the CDR3 reads CASSGTPQTGGFRETQYF. The CDR3 coding sequence is TGTGCCAGCAGTGGCACCCCTCAGACAGGGGGCTTTCGAGAGACCCAGTACTTC.

The V gene is TRBV25-1, the J gene TRBJ1-4; D perhaps matches TRBD1 (5 bases). The V end was cut by 4 bases, the J end by 15 bases, with 18 bases between. Germline values: CDR1 MGHDK, CDR2 SYGVNS. This CDR3 is 13 amino acids long. In DNA, the CDR3 is TGTGCCAGCAGTGGGTCTGGGGGGAGAGAGGTGTTTTTT. This encodes CASSGSGGREVFF.

J is TRBJ2-1 and V is TRBV5-1, with TRBD1 identical over 8 bases. The CDR3 sequence is 15 residues long. The J segment lost 4 bases and the V segment lost 2 bases, leaving 5 bases of the junction unmatched. Germline CDR1 SGHRS, CDR2 YFSETQ. CDR3 DNA sequence: TGCGCCAGCAGCTTCCGGGACAGGACATACAATGAGCAGTTCTTC. Translating gives CASSFRDRTYNEQFF.

This rearrangement joins TRBV5-1 to TRBJ2-3; 7 positions agree with TRBD2. The CDR3 length is 15 residues. Germline V gives CDR1 SGHRS, CDR2 YFSETQ. Trimming took 4 bases from V and 2 from J; bases not matched to a gene: 7. The CDR3 DNA is TGCGCCAGCAGCATGGCTAGCGGATACACAGATACGCAGTATTTT. The encoded protein is CASSMASGYTDTQYF.

The chain joins TRBV4-3 to TRBJ2-3; 9 bases match TRBD2. This CDR3 is built from 16 residues. V lost 1 base and J lost 5; bases outside the gene matches: 7. Per the germline V gene, CDR1 is LGHNA and CDR2 is YSLEER. The CDR3 bases are TGCGCCAGCAGCCAAGTTAATAGCGGGAGTAGAGATACGCAGTATTTT. Encoded protein: CASSQVNSGSRDTQYF.

The chain carries TRBV6-1 and TRBJ2-1; D is perhaps TRBD2 (5 bases). The CDR3 extends over 15 amino acids. The V gene lost 4 bases and the J gene lost 3 bases, with 13 bases spanning the gap. Germline CDR1 reads MNHNS; CDR2 reads SASEGT. CDR3 protein: CASSVERAIYNEQFF. The DNA for the CDR3 is TGTGCCAGCAGTGTTGAGAGGGCCATCTACAATGAGCAGTTCTTC.

This clone appeared a single time. Distinct nucleotide sequences in the sample also encode this CDR3. The J gene is TRBJ2-1, the V gene TRBV6-6; D might be TRBD1 (6 bases). CDR3 length: 14 residues. V was clipped by 0 bases and J by 6 bases, with 9 bases between them. Germline V gene sequence: CDR1 MNHNY, CDR2 SVGAGI (reference sequence). CDR3 amino acids: CASSYSQGRNEQFF. CDR3 DNA sequence: TGTGCCAGCAGTTACTCGCAGGGGCGCAATGAGCAGTTCTTC.

The chain's CDR3 is CASSLKNLGEQFF. The CDR3 DNA reads as TGTGCCAGCAGCTTGAAGAATCTAGGTGAGCAGTTCTTC. The rearrangement links TRBV5-4 to TRBJ2-1; D call uncertain. V lost 1 base and J 9 bases, leaving 11 bases between the germline ends. CDR3 size: 13 residues. Germline assignment: CDR1 SGHNT and CDR2 YYREEE (reference sequence).

The chain couples TRBV15 to TRBJ1-5, with TRBD1 as a possible D gene (6 bases). The V gene lost 2 bases and the J gene lost 4 bases, with 12 bases spanning the gap. From germline, CDR1 is LNHNV and CDR2 YYDKDF (reference sequence). The CDR3 is 15 amino acids. The CDR3 region is CATSRPDRSNQPQHF. CDR3 nucleotide sequence: TGTGCCACCAGCAGACCGGACAGATCAAATCAGCCCCAGCATTTT.

The chain recombines TRBV2 with TRBJ1-1; D is possibly TRBD1 (5 bases). Between the trimmed V and J ends, which lost 8 bases and 5 bases, there was a span of 21 bases. The CDR3 is 15 residues long. CDR1 is SNHLY and CDR2 is FYNNEI in the germline V gene. The CDR3 DNA reads TGTGCCAGCGGGAAAGGAAACTCGGGGGGGACTGAAGCTTTCTTT. It specifies CASGKGNSGGTEAFF. Combining the CDR3 with reference TRBV2 and TRBJ1-1 gives the whole variable domain EPEVTQTPSHQVTQMGQEVILRCVPISNHLYFYWYRQILGQKVEFLVSFYNNEISEKSEIFDDQFSVERPDGSNFTLKIRSTKLEDSAMYFCASGKGNSGGTEAFFGQGTRLTVV.